The text below deals with one T cell receptor beta chain. Its antigen is currently unknown. This sample is drawn from a study of T cell clonality in common variable immunodeficiency. Study observations and caveats: Fewer deletions and N-nucleotide insertions were reportedly seen in common variable immunodeficiency TCR beta sequences.

Repertoires were generated with immunoSEQ multiplex PCR, while TCRdb's copy carries only in-frame clones and drops some. Observed in the sample are 25,000 to 35,000 clones, none of them singletons. The receptor comes from a human donor with common variable immunodeficiency. The specimen was peripheral blood mononuclear cells.

The CDR3 here is CASSLGGRVNQPQHF. The DNA read from the CDR3 is TGTGCCAGCAGCTTAGGGGGCCGTGTTAATCAGCCC. The chain has TRBV7-4 and TRBJ1-5; D might be TRBD1 (5 bases). The sequenced fragment ends 3 residues before the CDR3 boundary, so the rest is inferred from the germline J gene. CDR1 is SGHVT and CDR2 is SQSDAQ in the germline V gene. V was cut by 1 base and J by 4 bases, with 11 bases left in between. The CDR3 runs to 15 residues.